The T cell receptor (beta chain) described here comes from a study of graft-versus-host responses after intestinal transplantation (dated by TCRdb to the early 2020s). Study-level background: The transplants that recipients received were multivisceral, liver-intestinal, or isolated intestinal. Every recipient was given anti-thymocyte globulin induction, followed by about 3 years of maintenance tacrolimus and steroids. Bulk TCR-beta CDR3 sequencing was used to track graft-versus-host and host-versus-graft alloreactive T cell clones in the graft, circulation and bone marrow after intestinal transplantation. To identify alloreactive clones, pre-transplant mixed lymphocyte reaction products were sequenced and compared with unstimulated pre-transplant donor and recipient T cells. The cohort enrolled 24 intestinal transplant recipients including one retransplant, and 3 patients lacking pretransplant specimens were excluded. Donor T cell macrochimerism was defined as a peak of at least 4% donor T cells among recipient peripheral blood mononuclear cells. Rather than going through the commercial service, samples from a few later patients were sequenced in-house on an Illumina MiSeq and processed with MiXCR. On the study overall, not on this receptor specifically: In the allografts of patients with donor T cell macrochimerism, GvH to HvG T cell clonal ratios were high. Early after transplant, peak levels of circulating GvH clones were associated with declines in HvG clones. GvH clones turned up in recipient bone marrow, with some appearing earlier in ileal mucosa or blood, a pattern consistent with an intestinal mucosal origin. The relatively low number and heterogeneity of intestinal transplant patients limited the conclusions.

Including the terminal cysteine and phenylalanine, the CDR3 comprises 14 residues. Of all the DNA, just the CDR3 is kept, 42 bases in frame from base 1. The germline V gene encodes CDR1 MNHNY and CDR2 SVGAGI (reference sequence). From V the trimming removes 6 bases and from J it removes 8 bases, while the gene matches leave 6 bases of the junction unaccounted for. The library was prepared using the immunoSEQ multiplex PCR assay. For most patients, genomic DNA was isolated with the Qiagen DNeasy Blood and Tissue Kit and shipped frozen to Adaptive Biotechnologies for TCR sequencing. Adaptive Biotechnologies carried out high-throughput TCR-beta CDR3 sequencing of genomic DNA for most patients. The authors processed their data as follows. Adaptive's ImmunoSEQ software supplied the TCR sequencing data for around 19 patients, while MiXCR and VDJtools were used to process a few other patients. To correct CD4 versus CD8 sorting errors, any sequence found in both subsets at a frequency ratio below 5:1 was removed. Because the origin of CDR3 nucleotide sequences shared between donor and recipient could not be assigned, those sequences were removed. To count as alloreactive, a clone needed at least 2-fold expansion over unstimulated cells and a minimum CFSE-low frequency of 0.002% (template counts) or 0.001% (read counts). Clones were considered mappable if detected in sequenced pre-transplant spleen, lymph node, or MLR CFSE-low populations of the donor or recipient. Cumulative frequency of alloreactive clones was calculated as a percentage of all sequences weighted by copy number. The table was pulled from immuneACCESS by TCRdb, which kept in-frame rearrangements only. Such tables lose some clones; where checked, under half of the loss comes from unresolved V genes, and the rest has no known cause. That table is the source of V, J and clone size, and D and trimming were worked out from the DNA. This sample comprises over 75,000 clones, 92% of them detected only once. The ten largest make up roughly 0.069% of the sample.

The time point label, read with the paper, signifies: cells obtained before transplantation from donor or recipient. CD3+CD4+ and CD3+CD8+ populations were FACS-sorted from unstimulated pre-transplant donor and recipient cells taken from spleen or lymph nodes. This clone was seen a single time. It lacks a known antigen. No qualities accompany the bases; no much larger clone lies one base away. The sequence links TRBV6-6 to TRBJ1-4, with 10 junctional bases fitting TRBD1. The sequence was collected from a human donor who was the organ donor for an intestinal transplant. This specimen was unstimulated CD8+ T cells sorted from spleen or lymph node cells, taken before transplant. The CDR3 amino acid sequence is: CASSPGQGREKLFF. The sequenced DNA: TGTGCCAGCAGCCCGGGACAGGGGAGGGAAAAACTGTTTTTT.